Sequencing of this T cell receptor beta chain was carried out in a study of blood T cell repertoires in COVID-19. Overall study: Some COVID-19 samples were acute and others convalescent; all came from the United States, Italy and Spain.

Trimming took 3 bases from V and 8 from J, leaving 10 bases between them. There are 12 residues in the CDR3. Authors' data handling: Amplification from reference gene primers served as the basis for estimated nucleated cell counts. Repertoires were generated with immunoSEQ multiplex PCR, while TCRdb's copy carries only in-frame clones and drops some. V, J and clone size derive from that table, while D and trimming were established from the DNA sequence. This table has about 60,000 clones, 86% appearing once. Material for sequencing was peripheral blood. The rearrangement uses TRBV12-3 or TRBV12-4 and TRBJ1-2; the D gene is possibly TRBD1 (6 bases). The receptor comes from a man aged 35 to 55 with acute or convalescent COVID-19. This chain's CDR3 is CASSFWGQGYTF. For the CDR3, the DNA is TGTGCCAGCAGTTTTTGGGGGCAAGGCTACACCTTC.